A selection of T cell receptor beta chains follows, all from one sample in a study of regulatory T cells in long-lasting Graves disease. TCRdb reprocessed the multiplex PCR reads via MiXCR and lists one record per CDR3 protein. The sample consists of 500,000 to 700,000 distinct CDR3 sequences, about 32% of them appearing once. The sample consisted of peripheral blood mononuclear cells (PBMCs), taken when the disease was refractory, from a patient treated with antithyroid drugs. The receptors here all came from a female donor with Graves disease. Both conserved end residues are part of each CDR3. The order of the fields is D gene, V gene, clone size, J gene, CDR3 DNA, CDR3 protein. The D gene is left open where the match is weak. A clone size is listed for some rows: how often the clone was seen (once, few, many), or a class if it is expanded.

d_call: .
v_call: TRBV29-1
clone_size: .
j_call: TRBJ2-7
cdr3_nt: TGCAGCGTTGAAAATGGGGAAAACTACGAGCAGTACTTC
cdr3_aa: CSVENGENYEQYF

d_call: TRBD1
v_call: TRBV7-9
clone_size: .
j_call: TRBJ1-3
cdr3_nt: TGTGCCAGCAGCTTCTTACAGGGGAATGGAAACACCATATATTTT
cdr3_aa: CASSFLQGNGNTIYF

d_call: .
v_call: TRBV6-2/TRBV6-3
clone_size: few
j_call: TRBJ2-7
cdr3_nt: TGTGCCAGCAGTTACGCTGTCAGGGCGTTGGAGCAGTACTTC
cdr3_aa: CASSYAVRALEQYF

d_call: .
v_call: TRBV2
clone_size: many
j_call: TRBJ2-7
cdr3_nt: TGTGCCAGCAGTGTTGGGGGCTACGACGGCGAGCAGTACTTC
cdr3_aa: CASSVGGYDGEQYF

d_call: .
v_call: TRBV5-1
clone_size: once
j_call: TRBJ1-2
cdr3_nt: TGCGCCAGCAGGTTGTCAGGGAACTATGGCTACACCTTC
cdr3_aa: CASRLSGNYGYTF

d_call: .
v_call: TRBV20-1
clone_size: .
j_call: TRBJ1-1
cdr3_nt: TGCAGTGCTAGTGCGTTTCCACGGGTGAACACTGAAGCTTTCTTT
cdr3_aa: CSASAFPRVNTEAFF

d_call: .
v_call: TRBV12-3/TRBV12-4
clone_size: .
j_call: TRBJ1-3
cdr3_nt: TGTGCCAGCAGTCGAGACAGCAACTCTGGAAACACCATATATTTT
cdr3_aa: CASSRDSNSGNTIYF

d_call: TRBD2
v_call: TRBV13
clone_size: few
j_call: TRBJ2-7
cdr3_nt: TGTGCCAGCAGCTTCGGGACTAGCGGGACCCACGAGCAGTACTTC
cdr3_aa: CASSFGTSGTHEQYF

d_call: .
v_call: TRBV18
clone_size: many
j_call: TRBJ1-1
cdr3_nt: TGTGCCAGCAGTTGGACAGATAACACTGAAGCTTTCTTT
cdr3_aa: CASSWTDNTEAFF

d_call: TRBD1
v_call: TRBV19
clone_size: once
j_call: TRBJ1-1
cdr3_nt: TGTGCCAGTAGTATAGATCCAGACAGGGCTGAAGCTTTCTTT
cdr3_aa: CASSIDPDRAEAFF

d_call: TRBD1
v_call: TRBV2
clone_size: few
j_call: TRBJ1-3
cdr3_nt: TGTGCCAGCATTACAGGGGGCTTTGGAAACACCATATATTTT
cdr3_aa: CASITGGFGNTIYF

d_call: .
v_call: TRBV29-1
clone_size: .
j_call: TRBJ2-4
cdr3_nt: TGCAGCGTTGAATTTTACGCCAAAAACATTCAGTACTTC
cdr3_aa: CSVEFYAKNIQYF

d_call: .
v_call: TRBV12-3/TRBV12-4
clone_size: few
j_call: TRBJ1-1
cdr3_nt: TGTGCCAGCAGTTTAGTAGGAAACAGAGCCCGTGGAGCTTTCTTT
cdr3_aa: CASSLVGNRARGAFF

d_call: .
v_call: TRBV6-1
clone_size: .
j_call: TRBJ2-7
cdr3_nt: TGTGCCAGCAGTGAAGTGTTCAGGGGCGCGGAGCAGTACTTC
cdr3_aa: CASSEVFRGAEQYF

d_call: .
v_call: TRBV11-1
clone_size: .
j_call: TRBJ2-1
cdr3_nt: TGTGCCAGCAGCTGGGACCATTACTACAATGAGCAGTTCTTC
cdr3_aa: CASSWDHYYNEQFF

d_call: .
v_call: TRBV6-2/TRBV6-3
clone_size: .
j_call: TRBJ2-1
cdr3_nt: TGTGCCAGCAGTTACCCGAACAGGGGGGGCTCCTACAATGAGCAGTTCTTC
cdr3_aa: CASSYPNRGGSYNEQFF

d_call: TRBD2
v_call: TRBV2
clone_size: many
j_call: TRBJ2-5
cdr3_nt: TGTGCCAGCAGCGACCGCGGACTAGCGGGATTCCAAGAGACCCAGTACTTC
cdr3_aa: CASSDRGLAGFQETQYF

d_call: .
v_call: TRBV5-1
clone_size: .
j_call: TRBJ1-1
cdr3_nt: TGCGCCAGCAGCTTACGGCACGCGACCACTGAAGCTTTCTTT
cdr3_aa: CASSLRHATTEAFF

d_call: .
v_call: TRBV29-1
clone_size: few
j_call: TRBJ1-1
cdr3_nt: TGCAGCGTGGCCAGGGACCCCATGAACACTGAAGCTTTCTTT
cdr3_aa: CSVARDPMNTEAFF

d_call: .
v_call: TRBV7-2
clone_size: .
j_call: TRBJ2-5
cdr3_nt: TGTGCCAGCAGCCGAGTCGGAAGACAAGAGACCCAGTACTTC
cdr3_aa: CASSRVGRQETQYF

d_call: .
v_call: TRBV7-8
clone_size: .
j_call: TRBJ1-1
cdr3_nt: TGTGCCAGCAGCTTTGAGGTGCGTGAAGAAGCTTTCTTT
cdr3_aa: CASSFEVREEAFF

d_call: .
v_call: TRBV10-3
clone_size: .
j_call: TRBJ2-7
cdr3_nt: TGTGCCATCAGTCGAACTCTAGTTTCCTACGAGCAGTACTTC
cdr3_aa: CAISRTLVSYEQYF

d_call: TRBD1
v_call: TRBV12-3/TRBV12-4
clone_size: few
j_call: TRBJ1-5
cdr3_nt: TGTGCCAGCAGCCCTCAGGGACAGCCAGCGGGGTATAGCAATCAGCCCCAGCATTTT
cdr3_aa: CASSPQGQPAGYSNQPQHF

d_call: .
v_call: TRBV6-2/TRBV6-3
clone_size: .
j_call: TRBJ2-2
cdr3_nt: TGTGCCAGCAGTAAGAGTATAGGAACCGGGGAGCTGTTTTTT
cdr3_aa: CASSKSIGTGELFF

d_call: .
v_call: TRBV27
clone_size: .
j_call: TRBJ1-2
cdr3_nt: TGTGCCAGCAGTCCTCGTGGTGGGCGAGAGGGCTACACCTTC
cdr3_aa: CASSPRGGREGYTF

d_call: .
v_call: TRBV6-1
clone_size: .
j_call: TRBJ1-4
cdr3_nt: TGTGCCAGCAGTCCCCCGGCGCGGGGGGAAAAACTGTTTTTT
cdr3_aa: CASSPPARGEKLFF

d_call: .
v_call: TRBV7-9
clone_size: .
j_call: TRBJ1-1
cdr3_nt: TGTGCCAGCAGCTTAGATGCGGGACACCGGAACACTGAAGCTTTCTTT
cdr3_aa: CASSLDAGHRNTEAFF

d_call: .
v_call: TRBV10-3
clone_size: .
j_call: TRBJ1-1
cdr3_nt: TGTGCCATCAGTGAGTCCGGGGTGCAGAGTGAAGCTTTCTTT
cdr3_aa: CAISESGVQSEAFF

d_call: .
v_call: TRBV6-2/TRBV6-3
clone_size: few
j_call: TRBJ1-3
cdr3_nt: TGTGCCAGCAGTGACCTTGTGTTTGAGGGTCGGGGTGGAAACACCATATATTTT
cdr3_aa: CASSDLVFEGRGGNTIYF

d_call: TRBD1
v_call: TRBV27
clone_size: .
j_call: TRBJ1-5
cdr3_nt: TGTGCCAGCAGTCCGGCCGCTACAGGGGTTGGCAATCAGCCCCAGCATTTT
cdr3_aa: CASSPAATGVGNQPQHF

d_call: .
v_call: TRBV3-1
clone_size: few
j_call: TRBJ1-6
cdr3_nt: TGTGCCAGCAGCCAAGCAGGGGCCTATTCACCCCTCCACTTT
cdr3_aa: CASSQAGAYSPLHF

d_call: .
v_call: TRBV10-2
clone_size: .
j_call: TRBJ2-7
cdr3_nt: TGCGCCAGCAGTGAGTCTTTGTACAGCTCCTACGAGCAGTACTTC
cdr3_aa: CASSESLYSSYEQYF

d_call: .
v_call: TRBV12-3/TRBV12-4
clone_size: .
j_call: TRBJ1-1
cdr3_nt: TGTGCCAGCAGTGAAATCCTTCGGGGAGCAGAAGCTTTCTTT
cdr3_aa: CASSEILRGAEAFF

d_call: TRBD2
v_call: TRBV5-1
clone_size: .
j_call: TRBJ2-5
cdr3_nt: TGCGCCAGCAGCTTGCTAGCGGGAGATTTAGAGACCCAGTACTTC
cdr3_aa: CASSLLAGDLETQYF

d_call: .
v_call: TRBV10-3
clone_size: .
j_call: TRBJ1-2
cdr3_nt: TGTGCCATCAGTGAGCGGGGACTGCACCCAAACTATGGCTACACCTTC
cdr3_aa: CAISERGLHPNYGYTF

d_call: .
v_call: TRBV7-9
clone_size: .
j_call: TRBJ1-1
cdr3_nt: TGTGCCAGCAGCTTAGAAAGGGCAGGGGCTGAAGCTTTCTTT
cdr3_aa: CASSLERAGAEAFF

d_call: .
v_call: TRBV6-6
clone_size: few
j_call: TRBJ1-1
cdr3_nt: TGTGCCAGCAGTTACTCGGAAGTAATTAACACTGAAGCTTTCTTT
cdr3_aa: CASSYSEVINTEAFF

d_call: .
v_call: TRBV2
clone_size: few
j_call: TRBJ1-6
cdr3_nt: TGTGCCAGCAGTGAGTGGGGGGGGAATTCACCCCTCCACTTT
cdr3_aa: CASSEWGGNSPLHF